Shown below are 28 T cell receptor beta chains from a single sample sequenced in a study of T cell responses to AZD1222 COVID-19 vaccine. Clones were read by immunoSEQ multiplex PCR, and TCRdb kept only the in-frame ones, dropping some. This sample carries about 100,000 clones, 70% to 90% of them seen once, and the ten largest clones take around a sixth. The source material was peripheral blood, sampled on day 0 of AZD1222 vaccination. These receptors came from an adult in good health.

The rearrangement links TRBV5-1 to TRBJ2-7, with D perhaps TRBD1 (5 bases). Per the germline V gene, CDR1 is SGHRS and CDR2 is YFSETQ. V dropped 5 bases and J dropped 3 bases, with 12 bases sitting between them. This CDR3 spans 13 amino acids. This CDR3 is CASRSGPVYEQYF. As DNA, the CDR3 is TGCGCCAGCAGGTCAGGGCCGGTCTACGAGCAGTACTTC.

The chain couples TRBV4-1 to TRBJ1-1; TRBD1 agrees at 9 bases. V shed 3 bases and J 1 base; nucleotides not matched to a gene: 3. CDR3 length: 15 residues. CDR1 is MGHRA, CDR2 YSYEKL, per germline. The CDR3 coding sequence is TGCGCCAGCAGCCACAAACAGGGGGCGAACACTGAAGCTTTCTTT. This codes for CASSHKQGANTEAFF.

The V and J genes are TRBV7-8 and TRBJ2-2, with 8 bases lining up with TRBD2. From germline, CDR1 is SGHVS and CDR2 FQNEAQ. The V segment lost 1 base and the J segment 4 bases; nucleotides outside the gene matches: 14. The CDR3 spans 19 residues. For the CDR3, the DNA is TGTGCCAGCAGCTTAGTGACGTGGCGGGGGGTCCTCCTCACCGGGGAGCTGTTTTTT. It specifies CASSLVTWRGVLLTGELFF.

The J gene is TRBJ2-7, the V gene TRBV5-4; 9 nucleotides agree with TRBD1. Germline CDR1 SGHNT, CDR2 YYREEE (reference sequence). The CDR3 totals 15 residues. The junction had 8 bases not matched to a gene; V was cut back by 3 bases and J by 4 bases. CDR3 nucleotide sequence: TGTGCCAGCAGCTCAGGGACAGGGTCTACGTACGAGCAGTACTTC. It yields the protein CASSSGTGSTYEQYF.

The chain has TRBV7-9 and TRBJ1-2; weak D call: TRBD1 (6 bases). Trimming removed 6 bases from V and 8 bases from J, with 22 bases in between. The CDR3 is made up of 15 amino acids. The germline V gene has CDR1 SEHNR and CDR2 FQNEAQ (reference sequence). The CDR3 DNA is TGTGCCAGCAGTTCAGCCGGGGGGCGCGTTTACGGCTACACCTTC. It encodes CASSSAGGRVYGYTF.

The chain combines TRBV5-1 with TRBJ2-1; 14 nucleotides line up with TRBD2. J lost 7 bases, V lost 7 bases, and 7 bases had no gene match. The CDR3 is made up of 15 amino acids. Germline values: CDR1 SGHRS, CDR2 YFSETQ. Here the CDR3 DNA reads TGCGCCAGCGAACCGGGACTAGCGGGGGTAAATGAGCAGTTCTTC. Protein: CASEPGLAGVNEQFF.

The chain uses TRBV30 and TRBJ2-7; D possibly matches TRBD1 or TRBD2 (5 bases each). Germline loops: CDR1 GTSNPN, CDR2 SVGIG (reference sequence). The CDR3 is made up of 15 amino acids. Deletions cut 2 bases from V and 2 bases from J, with 16 bases between. As DNA, the CDR3 is TGTGCCTGGAGTTCGGCAGGGAGCCTTACCTACGAGCAGTACTTC. It is translated as CAWSSAGSLTYEQYF.

The genes are TRBV5-6 and TRBJ2-3, with D tentatively TRBD1 or TRBD2 (6 bases each). The length of the CDR3 is 14 residues. With 4 bases removed from V and 9 bases from J, the gap between germline ends came to 18 bases. Germline V lookup: CDR1 SGHDT, CDR2 YYEEEE. The CDR3 is CASSAGHSPGTQYF. The CDR3 region has the DNA TGTGCCAGCAGCGCGGGACACAGCCCGGGCACGCAGTATTTT.

This clone was detected only once. V is TRBV4-1 and J is TRBJ2-5, with 7 bases fitting TRBD2. The CDR3 has 17 residues. Germline V CDR1 and CDR2: MGHRA, YSYEKL. V lost 7 bases to trimming and J lost 2 bases; unmatched junction nucleotides: 16. CDR3 in DNA: TGCGCCAGCACCAAAAGGCCGGGGAGGGCGGAGCAAGAGACCCAGTACTTC. Amino acid sequence: CASTKRPGRAEQETQYF.

The chain employs TRBV6-5 and TRBJ1-3, with 7 positions matching TRBD1. Per germline, CDR1 MNHEY and CDR2 SVGAGI. V lost 4 bases and J lost 0; bases outside the gene matches: 3. This CDR3 has 15 amino acids. CDR3 residues: CASSSGQDSGNTIYF. The CDR3 DNA sequence: TGTGCCAGCAGTTCAGGACAGGACTCTGGAAACACCATATATTTT.

The rearrangement uses TRBV9 and TRBJ2-1, with 8 bases fitting TRBD2. V shed 3 bases and J 0 bases; nucleotides not matched to a gene: 14. The CDR3 contains 19 residues. Germline-derived CDR1 and CDR2 are SGDLS and YYNGEE. The CDR3 loop reads CASSAGTSRKWSSYNEQFF. Here the CDR3 DNA reads TGTGCCAGCAGCGCCGGGACTAGTAGGAAATGGAGCTCCTACAATGAGCAGTTCTTC.

The chain links TRBV19 to TRBJ1-5; D unclear. This CDR3 has 14 amino acids. The V and J ends lost 2 bases and 5 bases respectively, with 10 bases between them. Germline loops: CDR1 LNHDA, CDR2 SQIVND (reference sequence). The CDR3 nucleotides read TGTGCCAGTAGTATATTCGGCATCTATCAGCCCCAGCATTTT. Translating it yields CASSIFGIYQPQHF.

V gene TRBV18 combines with J gene TRBJ2-4, with D perhaps TRBD2 (5 bases). Germline CDR1 reads KGHSH; CDR2 reads LQKENI. Trimming took 2 bases from V and 8 from J, leaving 7 bases between them. This CDR3 spans 12 amino acids. The CDR3 protein is CASSPRRDIQYF. Written as DNA, the CDR3 is TGTGCCAGCTCACCAAGGCGGGACATTCAGTACTTC. The variable domain in full, completed from reference TRBV18 and TRBJ2-4, reads NAGVMQNPRHLVRRRGQEARLRCSPMKGHSHVYWYRQLPEEGLKFMVYLQKENIIDESGMPKERFSAEFPKEGPSILRIQQVVRGDSAAYFCASSPRRDIQYFGAGTRLSVL.

The chain recombines TRBV7-3 with TRBJ1-1; 9 bases line up with TRBD1. This CDR3 has 13 residues. V lost 5 bases, J lost 5 bases, and 3 bases stayed unmatched. Germline V lookup: CDR1 SGHTA, CDR2 FQGTGA. CDR3 bases: TGTGCCAGCAGCCTAGGACAGGGGACTGAAGCTTTCTTT. This encodes CASSLGQGTEAFF. The complete variable domain, with remaining parts taken from reference TRBV7-3 and TRBJ1-1, reads GAGVSQTPSNKVTEKGKYVELRCDPISGHTALYWYRQSLGQGPEFLIYFQGTGAADDSGLPNDRFFAVRPEGSVSTLKIQRTERGDSAVYLCASSLGQGTEAFFGQGTRLTVV.

This chain links TRBV6-1 with TRBJ2-2; D tentatively reads TRBD1 or TRBD2 (7 bases each). The germline V gene has CDR1 MNHNS and CDR2 SASEGT. The V gene lost 2 bases and the J gene lost 2 bases, with 18 bases spanning the gap. CDR3 length: 18 amino acids. CDR3 nucleotide sequence: TGTGCCAGCAGTGAACCCTTCAGGGGGGGCCTTAACACCGGGGAGCTGTTTTTT. Protein sequence: CASSEPFRGGLNTGELFF.

This chain connects TRBV29-1 to TRBJ2-7; possibly TRBD1 or TRBD2 for D (5 bases each). From germline, CDR1 is SQVTM and CDR2 ANQGSEA. The CDR3 length is 14 residues. V dropped 2 bases and J dropped 3 bases, with 14 bases sitting between them. The CDR3 bases are TGCAGCGTTGAAAAGGGGACGGGTAACTACGAGCAGTACTTC. Its protein product is CSVEKGTGNYEQYF.

The chain joins TRBV6-5 to TRBJ2-7; the D call may be TRBD1 or TRBD2 (6 bases each). The V end was cut by 0 bases, the J end by 5 bases, with 11 bases between. Germline lookup yields CDR1 MNHEY and CDR2 SVGAGI. The CDR3 is 14 residues long. The CDR3 reads CASSYSRGRDEQYF. In DNA, the CDR3 is TGTGCCAGCAGTTACTCCCGGGGGCGAGACGAGCAGTACTTC.

The rearrangement uses TRBV7-6 and TRBJ2-5; the D gene is possibly TRBD2 (6 bases). The germline CDR1 and CDR2 sequences are SGHVS and FNYEAQ. The V end lost 2 bases, the J end lost 2 bases, and 21 bases lay between the germline ends. The CDR3 has 18 residues. The CDR3 DNA sequence: TGTGCCAGCAGCTTAAGGTGGGGCGGGGCCGCGGAACAAGAGACCCAGTACTTC. This sequence encodes CASSLRWGGAAEQETQYF. Based on the CDR3 plus reference TRBV7-6 and TRBJ2-5, the full variable domain is GAGVSQSPRYKVTKRGQDVALRCDPISGHVSLYWYRQALGQGPEFLTYFNYEAQQDKSGLPNDRFSAERPEGSISTLTIQRTEQRDSAMYRCASSLRWGGAAEQETQYFGPGTRLLVL.

With respect to this clone: At one end the junction does not follow the germline gene, possibly because of a read error. The J gene is TRBJ1-2, the V gene TRBV7-8, with D possibly TRBD1 on 5 matching bases. CDR1 is SGHVS and CDR2 is FQNEAQ in the germline V gene. This CDR3 spans 11 amino acids. Here the CDR3 DNA reads TGTGCCAGCAGCCAAGGGACCGACCCCGCCTTC. Its protein product is CASSQGTDPAF.

The chain combines TRBV29-1 with TRBJ1-2; a possible D gene is TRBD1 (5 bases). Germline CDR1 and CDR2: SQVTM and ANQGSEA. The CDR3 has 13 amino acids. V lost 3 bases to trimming and J lost 7 bases, with 15 bases between them. The DNA for the CDR3 is TGCAGCGTTGACCATGGGGCAGCTCGTGGCTACACCTTC. Protein: CSVDHGAARGYTF.

The chain carries TRBV6-5 and TRBJ2-7, with D perhaps matching TRBD1 (7 bases). This CDR3 is 15 amino acids long. Germline values: CDR1 MNHEY, CDR2 SVGAGI. V lost 0 bases, J lost 6 bases, and 15 bases lay in between. CDR3 bases: TGTGCCAGCAGTTACTCGGGACAGCGGGCGGGCGAGCAGTACTTC. Its protein is CASSYSGQRAGEQYF.

The genes are TRBV2 and TRBJ2-5, with 9 bases matching TRBD2. V dropped 5 bases and J dropped 3; count of bases not matched to a gene: 10. Per germline, CDR1 SNHLY and CDR2 FYNNEI. The CDR3 spans 16 residues. This chain's CDR3 is CASSYGLASREETQYF. DNA of the CDR3: TGTGCCAGCAGTTACGGACTAGCGTCGAGGGAAGAGACCCAGTACTTC.

The CDR3 sequence is CASSQGKYEQYF. In DNA, the CDR3 is TGTGCCAGCAGCCAAGGGAAGTACGAGCAGTACTTC. The rearrangement joins TRBV3-1 (or the pseudogene TRBV3-2) to TRBJ2-7; D is unresolved. CDR1 is LGHDT and CDR2 is YNNKEL in the germline V gene (reference sequence). CDR3 length: 12 residues. With 1 base removed from V and 4 bases from J, the gap between germline ends came to 5 bases.

The chain is built from TRBV7-3 and TRBJ2-5; 8 bases line up with TRBD2. The junction had 6 bases not matched to a gene; V was cut back by 5 bases and J by 1 base. Germline CDR1 reads SGHTA; CDR2 reads FQGTGA. The CDR3 contains 15 residues. The CDR3 loop reads CASSIGAGGQETQYF. Written as DNA, the CDR3 is TGTGCCAGCAGCATAGGCGCGGGGGGCCAAGAGACCCAGTACTTC. The entire variable domain, with the rest obtained from reference TRBV7-3 and TRBJ2-5, is as follows: GAGVSQTPSNKVTEKGKYVELRCDPISGHTALYWYRQSLGQGPEFLIYFQGTGAADDSGLPNDRFFAVRPEGSVSTLKIQRTERGDSAVYLCASSIGAGGQETQYFGPGTRLLVL.

This clone was counted only a few times. The chain is built from TRBV2 and TRBJ1-2, with a tentative D call TRBD1 (5 bases). The CDR3 extends over 14 amino acids. The V and J ends lost 6 bases and 3 bases respectively, with 14 bases between them. The germline V gene encodes CDR1 SNHLY and CDR2 FYNNEI. As DNA, the CDR3 is TGTGCCAGCAGGGGGGACGGAATGCACTATGGCTACACCTTC. Its translation: CASRGDGMHYGYTF.

This sequence joins TRBV5-1 and TRBJ2-3, with D perhaps matching TRBD1 (5 bases). The CDR3 covers 15 residues. The V gene's germline CDR1 is SGHRS and CDR2 YFSETQ. V was pared by 0 bases and J by 1 base, with 9 bases between. The CDR3 DNA follows: TGCGCCAGCAGCTTGGAAGGGGTAGGCACAGATACGCAGTATTTT. Translating it yields CASSLEGVGTDTQYF.

V gene TRBV5-1 combines with J gene TRBJ1-2; 7 nucleotides agree with TRBD1. Trimming cost V 0 bases and J 4 bases; bases outside gene matches: 6. The CDR3 runs to 15 residues. The germline V gene encodes CDR1 SGHRS and CDR2 YFSETQ. CDR3 residues: CASSLDRGSFYGYTF. CDR3 in DNA: TGCGCCAGCAGCTTGGACAGGGGATCGTTCTATGGCTACACCTTC.

The genes are TRBV4-1 and TRBJ2-7; the match to TRBD1 covers 9 bases. CDR3 length: 20 residues. Losses at the gene ends were 6 bases for V and 4 bases for J; bases not matched to a gene: 25. Germline V CDR1 and CDR2: MGHRA, YSYEKL. CDR3 DNA sequence: TGCGCCAGCAGTAGAACGGCTGGGACAGGGACAAATGGGATGGGATACGAGCAGTACTTC. Protein sequence: CASSRTAGTGTNGMGYEQYF.